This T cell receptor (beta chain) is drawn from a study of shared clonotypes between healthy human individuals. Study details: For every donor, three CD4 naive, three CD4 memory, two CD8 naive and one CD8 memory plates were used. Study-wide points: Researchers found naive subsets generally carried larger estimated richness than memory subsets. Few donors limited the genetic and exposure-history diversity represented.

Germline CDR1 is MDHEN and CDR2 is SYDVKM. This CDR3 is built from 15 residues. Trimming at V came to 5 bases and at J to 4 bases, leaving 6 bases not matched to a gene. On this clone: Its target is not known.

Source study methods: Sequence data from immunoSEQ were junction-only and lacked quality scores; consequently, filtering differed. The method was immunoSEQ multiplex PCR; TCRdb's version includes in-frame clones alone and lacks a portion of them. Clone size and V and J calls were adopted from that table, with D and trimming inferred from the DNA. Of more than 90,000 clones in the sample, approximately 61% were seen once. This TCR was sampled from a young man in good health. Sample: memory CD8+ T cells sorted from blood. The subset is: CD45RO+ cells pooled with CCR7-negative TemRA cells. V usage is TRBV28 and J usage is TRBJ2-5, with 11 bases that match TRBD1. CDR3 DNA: TGTGCCAGCAGTATCGGACAGGGGGCAGGAGAGACCCAGTACTTC. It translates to CASSIGQGAGETQYF.